The clone carrying this T cell receptor beta chain was recorded a few times. Its antigen remains unknown. V shed 4 bases and J shed 1 base, with 14 bases lying between them. The CDR3 is 16 residues long. CDR1 and CDR2 (germline): SNHLY, FYNNEI. TCRdb itself ran the reads through MiXCR, one entry per CDR3 protein. The repertoire consists of fewer than 550,000 distinct CDR3 sequences, with roughly 31% occurring once and the leading ten covering roughly an eighth. This sample is drawn from a study of T cell repertoires in cytomegalovirus infection. In the study overall: Public TCR beta signatures indicated both CMV infection and matching HLA type.

Regarding the study as a whole: Predominance within the ex vivo response was attributable to HLA-C-restricted CMV-specific TCR beta clonotypes.

The sequence came from a human donor in good health (CMV status not recorded). Some clones in this sample may be carry-over from other donors' samples. Sequenced: PBMCs. J is TRBJ2-1 and V is TRBV2; D ambiguous. The chain's CDR3 is CASSGSDERSYNEQFF. Written as DNA, the CDR3 is TGTGCCAGCAGTGGCAGCGATGAGAGGTCCTACAATGAGCAGTTCTTC.